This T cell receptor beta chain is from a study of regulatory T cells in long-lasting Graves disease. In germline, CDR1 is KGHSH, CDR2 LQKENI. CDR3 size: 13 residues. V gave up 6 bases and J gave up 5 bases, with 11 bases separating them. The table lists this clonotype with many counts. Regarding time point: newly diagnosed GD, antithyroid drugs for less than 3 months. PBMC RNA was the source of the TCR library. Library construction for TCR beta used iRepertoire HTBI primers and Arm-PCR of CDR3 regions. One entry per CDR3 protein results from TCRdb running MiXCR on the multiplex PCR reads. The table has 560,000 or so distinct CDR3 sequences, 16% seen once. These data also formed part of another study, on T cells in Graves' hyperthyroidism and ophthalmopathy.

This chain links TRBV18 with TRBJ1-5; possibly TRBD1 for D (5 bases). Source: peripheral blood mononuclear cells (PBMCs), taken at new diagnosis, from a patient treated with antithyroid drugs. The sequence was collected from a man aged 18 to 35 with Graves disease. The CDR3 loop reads CASSRDGDQPQHF. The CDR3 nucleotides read TGTGCCAGCTCCCGGGACGGTGATCAGCCCCAGCATTTT.